This TCR beta chain was retrieved from a study of early stage breast cancer tumors. Looking at the study overall: Among approximately 12 ER+/PR+/HER2- tumors, eight were ductal, four lobular.

Clones were read by immunoSEQ multiplex PCR, and TCRdb kept only the in-frame ones, dropping some. The table lists around 30,000 clones, more than 65% of them singletons. Notes on this clone: No antigen is known for it.

In germline, CDR1 is MNHNY, CDR2 SVGAGI (reference sequence). The CDR3 runs to 12 residues. V was trimmed by 2 bases and J by 2 bases, leaving 0 bases between them. Points from the study as a whole: Commonly generated sequences made up most enriched TCRB sequences shared between patients.

V and J are TRBV6-6 and TRBJ2-2; D unclear. Sequencing used breast tumor tissue. The sequence derives from a person in their thirties with breast cancer. The CDR3 coding sequence is TGTGCCAGCAGTTACAACACCGGGGAGCTGTTTTTT. It codes for CASSYNTGELFF.